Following are 28 T cell receptor beta chains from one sample sequenced in a study of memory CD4+ T cells and cytomegalovirus serostatus. Sequenced by immunoSEQ multiplex PCR; TCRdb stores in-frame clones only, minus some. The table has approximately 60,000 clones, over 65% seen once. The sort gate was single viable CD3+CD4+CD8-CD45RO+ cells for memory CD4+ T cells. The sequenced sample consisted of memory CD4+ T cells from blood. The receptors were sampled from an adult in good health and CMV-seropositive.

The rearrangement joins TRBV7-2 to TRBJ2-4; D may be TRBD2 (6 bases). There are 14 residues in the CDR3. CDR1 is SGHTA, CDR2 FQGNSA, per germline. V dropped 8 bases and J dropped 4 bases, with 15 bases sitting between them. CDR3 bases: TGTGCCAGCGCAGGAGGGACGGGAAAAAACATTCAGTACTTC. Encoded protein: CASAGGTGKNIQYF.

The chain uses TRBV4-2 and TRBJ2-4; D perhaps matches TRBD2 (6 bases). This CDR3 is built from 17 residues. Trimming stripped 0 bases from V and 0 bases from J, with 12 bases between. CDR1 is LGHNA and CDR2 is YNFKEQ in the germline V gene. CDR3 nucleotide sequence: TGTGCCAGCAGCCAAGAGCAGCGGGCCCTAGCCAAAAACATTCAGTACTTC. Amino acids: CASSQEQRALAKNIQYF.

The rearrangement uses TRBV19 and TRBJ1-4, with unresolved D. Between the trimmed V and J ends, which lost 6 bases and 8 bases, there was a span of 19 bases. The CDR3 extends over 15 amino acids. Germline assignment: CDR1 LNHDA and CDR2 SQIVND (reference sequence). DNA of the CDR3: TGTGCCAGTAGCCCAAGGCAGGTAGAACGGGAAAAACTGTTTTTT. It specifies CASSPRQVEREKLFF. Variable domain in full (rest from reference TRBV19 and TRBJ1-4): DGGITQSPKYLFRKEGQNVTLSCEQNLNHDAMYWYRQDPGQGLRLIYYSQIVNDFQKGDIAEGYSVSREKKESFPLTVTSAQKNPTAFYLCASSPRQVEREKLFFGSGTQLSVL.

The rearrangement links TRBV12-5 to TRBJ2-2; 9 positions match TRBD2. Germline CDR1 reads LGHNT; CDR2 reads FRNRAP. The CDR3 length is 19 residues. The junction had 14 bases not matched to a gene; V was cut back by 4 bases and J by 2 bases. CDR3 region: CASGSRLGSGSFNTGELFF. The CDR3 bases are TGTGCTAGTGGTTCCAGGTTGGGTAGCGGGAGTTTTAACACCGGGGAGCTGTTTTTT. Combining the CDR3 with reference TRBV12-5 and TRBJ2-2 gives the whole variable domain DARVTQTPRHKVTEMGQEVTMRCQPILGHNTVFWYRQTMMQGLELLAYFRNRAPLDDSGMPKDRFSAEMPDATLATLKIQPSEPRDSAVYFCASGSRLGSGSFNTGELFFGEGSRLTVL.

V and J are TRBV5-1 and TRBJ2-5, with D uncertain. Germline V gene data show CDR1 as SGHRS and CDR2 as YFSETQ. Trimming left V 0 bases short and J 3 bases short, with 6 bases between. This CDR3 has 13 amino acids. For the CDR3, the DNA is TGCGCCAGCAGCTTGGTGCCGGAAGAGACCCAGTACTTC. This sequence encodes CASSLVPEETQYF.

Only one count was recorded for this clone. The chain recombines TRBV7-3 with TRBJ1-1; the D gene is possibly TRBD1 (5 bases). With 2 bases removed from V and 2 bases from J, the gap between germline ends came to 6 bases. Germline V lookup: CDR1 SGHTA, CDR2 FQGTGA. CDR3 length equals 13 residues. DNA of the CDR3: TGTGCCAGCAGCTTAGACAGAAACACTGAAGCTTTCTTT. It translates to CASSLDRNTEAFF. Full variable domain (remainder filled in from reference TRBV7-3 and TRBJ1-1): GAGVSQTPSNKVTEKGKYVELRCDPISGHTALYWYRQSLGQGPEFLIYFQGTGAADDSGLPNDRFFAVRPEGSVSTLKIQRTERGDSAVYLCASSLDRNTEAFFGQGTRLTVV.

This chain joins TRBV5-1 and TRBJ2-5; 8 nucleotides align to TRBD2. Trimming at V came to 1 base and at J to 5 bases, leaving 7 bases not matched to a gene. The CDR3 extends over 15 amino acids. Germline lookup yields CDR1 SGHRS and CDR2 YFSETQ. The DNA for the CDR3 is TGCGCCAGCAGCTTGAGTAGCGGGGTAGGGGAGACCCAGTACTTC. This gives the protein CASSLSSGVGETQYF.

The chain has TRBV5-1 and TRBJ2-3; no clear D. There are 16 residues in the CDR3. From germline, CDR1 is SGHRS and CDR2 YFSETQ. With 4 bases removed from V and 0 bases from J, the gap between germline ends came to 15 bases. In DNA, the CDR3 is TGCGCCAGCAGCAGGGATGGCGCCACTAGCACAGATACGCAGTATTTT. Translation gives CASSRDGATSTDTQYF.

The chain carries TRBV28 and TRBJ1-2, with 9 nucleotides matching TRBD1. V shed 9 bases, J shed 4 bases, and the junction held 12 bases outside the gene matches. The CDR3 is 15 residues long. CDR1 MDHEN and CDR2 SYDVKM come from the germline V gene. The CDR3 DNA is TGTGCCAGTCTAACAGGGGGCGAGGAGTTCTATGGCTACACCTTC. The encoded protein is CASLTGGEEFYGYTF.

This clone was counted only a few times. The chain links TRBV2 to TRBJ1-1, with D perhaps TRBD1 (5 bases). V was cut by 5 bases and J by 5 bases, with 15 bases left in between. Germline assignment: CDR1 SNHLY and CDR2 FYNNEI. The CDR3 is 14 amino acids. For the CDR3, the DNA is TGTGCCAGCAGTTCCGGGACCCATAGGACTGAAGCTTTCTTT. Amino acid sequence: CASSSGTHRTEAFF.

The chain couples TRBV10-3 to TRBJ2-5; 8 bases fit TRBD2. Germline V lookup: CDR1 ENHRY, CDR2 SYGVKD. The CDR3 is 13 residues long. Losses at the gene ends were 6 bases for V and 5 bases for J; bases not matched to a gene: 5. The CDR3 region has the DNA TGTGCCATCAGCGAGCGGGAGTGGGAGACCCAGTACTTC. It is translated as CAISEREWETQYF.

The J gene is TRBJ2-2, the V gene TRBV7-9; 9 bases align to TRBD2. This CDR3 is 17 amino acids long. Germline V gives CDR1 SEHNR, CDR2 FQNEAQ (reference sequence). J was trimmed by 0 bases and V by 3 bases; bases with no gene match: 5. CDR3 loop: CASSLVLAGANTGELFF. As DNA, the CDR3 is TGTGCCAGCAGCTTGGTACTAGCGGGCGCGAACACCGGGGAGCTGTTTTTT.

This clone was recorded a few times. This sample also contains other DNA sequences that code for the same CDR3. This rearrangement joins TRBV5-1 to TRBJ2-7; D unresolved. The V gene lost 0 bases and the J gene lost 4 bases, with 5 bases spanning the gap. Germline V gene lookup returns CDR1 SGHRS and CDR2 YFSETQ. The CDR3 totals 12 residues. This chain's CDR3 is CASSLDQYEQYF. The DNA of the CDR3 is TGCGCCAGCAGCTTGGATCAGTACGAGCAGTACTTC.

This clone was observed a handful of times. The chain carries TRBV5-1 and TRBJ1-1, with no clear D. V was cut by 2 bases and J by 1 base, with 6 bases left in between. From germline, CDR1 is SGHRS and CDR2 YFSETQ. This CDR3 is 13 amino acids long. In DNA form, the CDR3 reads TGCGCCAGCAGCTTCCTGGAGAACACTGAAGCTTTCTTT. It yields the protein CASSFLENTEAFF.

V gene TRBV5-1 combines with J gene TRBJ2-7; 12 nucleotides line up with TRBD2. The V segment lost 4 bases and the J segment 1 base; nucleotides outside the gene matches: 3. There are 15 residues in the CDR3. Germline CDR1 and CDR2: SGHRS and YFSETQ. In DNA, the CDR3 is TGCGCCAGCAGCCCACTAGCGGGAGGTTCCTACGAGCAGTACTTC. Protein: CASSPLAGGSYEQYF.

The V gene is TRBV4-1, the J gene TRBJ1-1, with D unresolved. CDR3 size: 15 residues. The ends were cut back, 1 base at V and 10 bases at J, with 19 bases in the middle. CDR1 is MGHRA, CDR2 YSYEKL, per germline. This CDR3 reads CASSQGSAAMGVAFF. As DNA, the CDR3 is TGCGCCAGCAGCCAAGGGTCGGCAGCCATGGGAGTAGCTTTCTTT.

This rearrangement joins TRBV7-9 to TRBJ2-5; TRBD1 agrees at 7 bases. J gave up 4 bases and V 0 bases, and 5 bases lay outside the gene matches. Germline assignment: CDR1 SEHNR and CDR2 FQNEAQ (reference sequence). The CDR3 is made up of 15 amino acids. The CDR3 spells CASSLAGQVGETQYF. In DNA, the CDR3 is TGTGCCAGCAGCTTAGCCGGACAGGTTGGAGAGACCCAGTACTTC.

This clone was counted between two and nine times. The chain's CDR3 is CASSDRTGYGYTF. CDR3 in DNA: TGTGCCAGCAGTGATAGGACAGGCTATGGCTACACCTTC. This chain joins TRBV2 and TRBJ1-2; 7 nucleotides match TRBD1. Germline V gene data show CDR1 as SNHLY and CDR2 as FYNNEI. V dropped 3 bases and J dropped 4; count of bases not matched to a gene: 2. The CDR3 is 13 residues long. The variable domain in full, with the rest retrieved from reference TRBV2 and TRBJ1-2, is EPEVTQTPSHQVTQMGQEVILRCVPISNHLYFYWYRQILGQKVEFLVSFYNNEISEKSEIFDDQFSVERPDGSNFTLKIRSTKLEDSAMYFCASSDRTGYGYTFGSGTRLTVV.

The chain uses TRBV6-6 and TRBJ1-1, with TRBD1 matching 7 bases. The ends lost 6 bases at V and 4 bases at J; junction bases unmatched: 11. Germline V CDR1 and CDR2: MNHNY, SVGAGI (reference sequence). The CDR3 length is 15 residues. CDR3 region: CASRALTGSGTEAFF. The CDR3 DNA reads as TGTGCCAGCAGGGCCTTGACAGGGTCGGGCACTGAAGCTTTCTTT.

The chain is built from TRBV6-6 and TRBJ2-7, with D possibly matching TRBD2 (6 bases). This CDR3 spans 12 amino acids. V was clipped by 4 bases and J by 4 bases, with 8 bases between them. Per germline, CDR1 MNHNY and CDR2 SVGAGI (reference sequence). CDR3 bases: TGTGCCAGCAGTTGGGACTCGTACGAGCAGTACGTC. Protein sequence: CASSWDSYEQYV.

This clone appeared once. This chain connects TRBV28 to TRBJ2-1; D possibly uses TRBD1 or TRBD2 (5 bases each). Germline V gene data show CDR1 as MDHEN and CDR2 as SYDVKM. CDR3 size: 16 residues. Trimming stripped 8 bases from V and 1 base from J, with 18 bases between. The CDR3 loop is CASGDGGAQSYNEQFF. CDR3 DNA sequence: TGTGCCAGCGGGGATGGGGGTGCGCAATCCTACAATGAGCAGTTCTTC.

This rearrangement joins TRBV29-1 to TRBJ2-1; D remains unclear. The CDR3 has 13 amino acids. V was trimmed by 4 bases and J by 0 bases, leaving 7 bases between them. CDR1 SQVTM and CDR2 ANQGSEA come from the germline V gene. For the CDR3, the DNA is TGCAGCGTTGGGCAGAGCTCCTACAATGAGCAGTTCTTC. Its protein product is CSVGQSSYNEQFF.

The chain combines TRBV5-4 with TRBJ1-2; no firm D call. The CDR3 sequence is 14 residues long. Germline V gene data show CDR1 as SGHNT and CDR2 as YYREEE (reference sequence). The V gene lost 4 bases and the J gene lost 8 bases, with 18 bases spanning the gap. CDR3 residues: CASSPVRTDPGYTF. The CDR3 nucleotides read TGTGCCAGCAGCCCGGTACGGACGGATCCCGGCTACACCTTC. Using reference TRBV5-4 and TRBJ1-2 for the parts outside the CDR3, the full variable domain is ETGVTQSPTHLIKTRGQQVTLRCSSQSGHNTVSWYQQALGQGPQFIFQYYREEENGRGNFPPRFSGLQFPNYSSELNVNALELDDSALYLCASSPVRTDPGYTFGSGTRLTVV.

The genes are TRBV6-1 and TRBJ1-2; D may be TRBD1 (5 bases). Looked up from germline, CDR1 is MNHNS and CDR2 is SASEGT. V lost 6 bases to trimming and J lost 4 bases, with 12 bases between them. CDR3 length equals 13 residues. The DNA of the CDR3 is TGTGCCAGCAGGGCTTCAGGGACCTATGGCTACACCTTC. It encodes CASRASGTYGYTF.

This clone was counted between two and nine times. V and J are TRBV28 and TRBJ2-5, with 8 bases identical to TRBD1. Germline V CDR1 and CDR2: MDHEN, SYDVKM. The V and J ends lost 5 bases and 3 bases, in that order; junction bases with no gene match: 5. The CDR3 contains 14 residues. The CDR3 DNA sequence: TGTGCCAGCAGTCCGTCGGACAGGGAAGAGACCCAGTACTTC. Translated, it gives CASSPSDREETQYF.

This chain joins TRBV30 and TRBJ2-3, with D maybe TRBD2 (5 bases). There are 13 residues in the CDR3. Trimming cost V 3 bases and J 4 bases, with 11 bases left between them. Germline V gene data show CDR1 as GTSNPN and CDR2 as SVGIG (reference sequence). The CDR3 bases are TGTGCCTGGAGGGCTACTAGGGCAGATACGCAGTATTTT. Protein product: CAWRATRADTQYF.

The CDR3 DNA follows: TGTGCCAGCAGCTCCTACAAGACTAGCCTGGGCGAGACCCAGTACTTC. Protein product: CASSSYKTSLGETQYF. V and J are TRBV7-2 and TRBJ2-5, with 7 bases that match TRBD2. The junction had 13 bases not matched to a gene; V was cut back by 4 bases and J by 5 bases. Germline loops: CDR1 SGHTA, CDR2 FQGNSA. There are 16 residues in the CDR3.

This clone has a single count. The chain is built from TRBV5-1 and TRBJ2-7; no clear D. CDR1 and CDR2 from the germline V gene are SGHRS and YFSETQ. Trimming stripped 4 bases from V and 0 bases from J, with 14 bases between. The CDR3 length is 15 residues. DNA of the CDR3: TGCGCCAGCAGCCCCCCGCCAGGAAGCTCCTACGAGCAGTACTTC. Its translation is CASSPPPGSSYEQYF.